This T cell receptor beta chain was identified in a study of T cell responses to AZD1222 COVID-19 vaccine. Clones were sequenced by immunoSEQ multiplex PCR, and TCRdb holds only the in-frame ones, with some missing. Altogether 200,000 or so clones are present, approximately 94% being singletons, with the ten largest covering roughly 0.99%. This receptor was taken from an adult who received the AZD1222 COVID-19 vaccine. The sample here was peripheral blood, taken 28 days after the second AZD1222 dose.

The CDR3 is CSARVASAQHF. Here the CDR3 DNA reads TGCAGTGCTAGGGTAGCTTCGGCCCAGCATTTT. The chain joins TRBV20-1 to TRBJ1-5, with D unclear. V lost 3 bases, J lost 11 bases, and 11 bases lay in between. This CDR3 has 11 residues. Germline values: CDR1 DFQATT, CDR2 SNEGSKA (reference sequence).